The 8 T cell receptor beta chains below were found in one sample sequenced in a study of cytomegalovirus exposure and HLA in healthy donors. PCR employed 60 Vbeta and 13 Jbeta primers. Measured with immunoSEQ multiplex PCR; TCRdb has only the in-frame clones, and not every one. The data contain about 55,000 clones, around four fifths of them singletons. Sequencing used PBMCs. The receptors originated from a man aged 25-45 years in good health and CMV-seronegative.

V usage is TRBV6-6 and J usage is TRBJ1-1, with D unclear. V gave up 11 bases and J gave up 8 bases, with 6 bases separating them. CDR3 length: 8 amino acids. Germline V gene data show CDR1 as MNHNY and CDR2 as SVGAGI (reference sequence). CDR3 DNA sequence: TGTGCCGCCGGGGAAGCTTTCTTT. It specifies CAAGEAFF.

This sequence joins TRBV7-8 and TRBJ1-4; D is undetermined. This CDR3 is 15 amino acids long. The V gene lost 2 bases and the J gene lost 3 bases, with 10 bases spanning the gap. Germline CDR1 reads SGHVS; CDR2 reads FQNEAQ. As DNA, the CDR3 is TGTGCCAGCAGCTTATTAGGAGGTGCTAATGAAAAACTGTTTTTT. It specifies CASSLLGGANEKLFF.

This clone has more than one count but fewer than ten. The chain uses TRBV5-4 and TRBJ2-7; D is ambiguous. V was shortened by 0 bases and J by 0 bases, with 7 bases between the two germline ends. The CDR3 is 14 residues long. In germline, CDR1 is SGHNT, CDR2 YYREEE (reference sequence). CDR3 in amino acids: CASSLDAGSYEQYF. CDR3 sequence (DNA): TGTGCCAGCAGCTTGGATGCCGGCTCCTACGAGCAGTACTTC.

This clone was seen a handful of times. This CDR3 is CASSQDRNPLGYSEKLFF. CDR3 in DNA: TGCGCCAGCAGCCAAGATCGAAATCCTCTGGGTTACAGCGAAAAACTGTTTTTT. The chain joins TRBV4-3 to TRBJ1-4, with D unresolved. The V and J ends lost 0 bases and 8 bases respectively, with 22 bases between them. CDR3 length equals 18 residues. Germline assignment: CDR1 LGHNA and CDR2 YSLEER.

This sequence joins TRBV7-2 and TRBJ1-4; D is perhaps TRBD1 (5 bases). Looked up from germline, CDR1 is SGHTA and CDR2 is FQGNSA. The CDR3 contains 14 residues. Trimming removed 3 bases at V and 3 bases at J, with 8 bases between. The CDR3 loop is CASSFWGPNEKLFF. CDR3 coding DNA: TGTGCCAGCAGCTTTTGGGGCCCTAATGAAAAACTGTTTTTT. The full variable domain, rest sourced from reference TRBV7-2 and TRBJ1-4, is GAGVSQSPSNKVTEKGKDVELRCDPISGHTALYWYRQSLGQGLEFLIYFQGNSAPDKSGLPSDRFSAERTGGSVSTLTIQRTQQEDSAVYLCASSFWGPNEKLFFGSGTQLSVL.

This clone showed up just once. The CDR3 nucleotides read TGTGCCAGCAGTTCCAAGCTAAGGAGCTCACCCCTCCACTTT. Residues: CASSSKLRSSPLHF. The chain is built from TRBV28 and TRBJ1-6; D not certain. CDR3 length equals 14 residues. Germline V gives CDR1 MDHEN, CDR2 SYDVKM. Deletions cut 4 bases from V and 10 bases from J, with 14 bases between. The full variable domain, in which reference TRBV28 and TRBJ1-6 provide the parts outside the CDR3, is DVKVTQSSRYLVKRTGEKVFLECVQDMDHENMFWYRQDPGLGLRLIYFSYDVKMKEKGDIPEGYSVSREKKERFSLILESASTNQTSMYLCASSSKLRSSPLHFGNGTRLTVT.

This rearrangement joins TRBV28 to TRBJ2-3, with TRBD2 as a possible D gene (6 bases). From germline, CDR1 is MDHEN and CDR2 SYDVKM. This CDR3 spans 13 amino acids. V was shortened by 7 bases and J by 5 bases, with 13 bases between the two germline ends. CDR3 sequence: CASTPVGGDTQYF. The CDR3 coding sequence is TGTGCCAGCACCCCAGTGGGAGGAGATACGCAGTATTTT. Combining the CDR3 with reference TRBV28 and TRBJ2-3 gives the whole variable domain DVKVTQSSRYLVKRTGEKVFLECVQDMDHENMFWYRQDPGLGLRLIYFSYDVKMKEKGDIPEGYSVSREKKERFSLILESASTNQTSMYLCASTPVGGDTQYFGPGTRLTVL.

The gene calls are TRBV28 and TRBJ1-4, with 7 bases identical to TRBD1. Trimming cost V 7 bases and J 10 bases; bases outside gene matches: 9. Germline V gene lookup returns CDR1 MDHEN and CDR2 SYDVKM. This CDR3 spans 13 amino acids. The CDR3 DNA sequence: TGTGCCAGCAATCAGGGGGTGATGAGAAAACTGTTTTTT. It encodes CASNQGVMRKLFF.